The 14 T cell receptor beta chains given below trace back to one sample, sequenced in a study of blood T cell repertoires in COVID-19. This table comes from immunoSEQ multiplex PCR, and its TCRdb copy is limited to in-frame clones, with some not included. Counted here are tens of thousands of clones, around 92% occurring once; the ten biggest clones make up less than 3%. Sequenced: peripheral blood. The receptors stem from a man aged 50-59 years with COVID-19, enrolled during active disease.

This rearrangement joins TRBV7-9 to TRBJ1-6; 7 bases match TRBD1. Germline assignment: CDR1 SEHNR and CDR2 FQNEAQ (reference sequence). V was pared by 6 bases and J by 7 bases, with 6 bases of the junction left unmatched. CDR3 length equals 14 residues. The chain's CDR3 is CASSSGTANSPLHF. Written as DNA, the CDR3 is TGTGCCAGCAGTTCCGGGACAGCCAATTCACCCCTCCACTTT.

The V and J genes are TRBV11-2 and TRBJ1-6; D uncertain. Germline V gives CDR1 SGHAT, CDR2 FQNNGV. The ends were cut back, 1 base at V and 10 bases at J, with 14 bases in the middle. The CDR3 runs 15 residues. The CDR3 reads CASSLVQHSGSPLHF. The CDR3 DNA follows: TGTGCCAGCAGCTTAGTCCAACATAGCGGCTCACCCCTCCACTTT.

This chain's CDR3 is CASSLAGGSNQPQHF. The CDR3, as DNA: TGTGCCAGCAGTTTGGCCGGGGGAAGCAATCAGCCCCAGCATTTT. V and J are TRBV28 and TRBJ1-5, with D possibly matching TRBD1 (5 bases). V was shortened by 3 bases and J by 1 base, with 10 bases between the two germline ends. The germline V gene has CDR1 MDHEN and CDR2 SYDVKM. CDR3 length equals 15 residues.

The chain employs TRBV6-5 and TRBJ2-3, with TRBD2 matching 7 bases. J lost 4 bases, V lost 5 bases, and 9 bases had no gene match. The V gene's germline CDR1 is MNHEY and CDR2 SVGAGI. CDR3 length: 15 amino acids. The CDR3 sequence: CASSRKGTTSDTQYF. DNA of the CDR3: TGTGCCAGCAGTAGAAAAGGGACTACATCAGATACGCAGTATTTT.

V gene TRBV27 combines with J gene TRBJ1-2, with 7 bases matching TRBD1. The J segment lost 8 bases and the V segment lost 6 bases, leaving 9 bases of the junction unmatched. Germline V gene data show CDR1 as MNHEY and CDR2 as SMNVEV (reference sequence). The CDR3 loop spans 13 amino acids. CDR3 in amino acids: CASRAGTAGGYTF. The DNA for the CDR3 is TGTGCCAGCAGAGCCGGGACAGCAGGAGGCTACACCTTC.

The chain is built from TRBV10-3 and TRBJ1-2; 9 nucleotides match TRBD1. This CDR3 is 14 amino acids long. Germline CDR1 reads ENHRY; CDR2 reads SYGVKD. Trimming cost V 6 bases and J 8 bases; bases outside gene matches: 10. CDR3 loop: CAISGQGKAAGYTF. CDR3 DNA sequence: TGTGCCATCAGCGGACAGGGGAAAGCGGCGGGCTACACCTTC.

The chain uses TRBV4-2 and TRBJ2-7, with 8 bases fitting TRBD1. In germline, CDR1 is LGHNA, CDR2 YNFKEQ. V shed 6 bases, J shed 3 bases, and the junction held 7 bases outside the gene matches. This CDR3 region has 14 residues. This CDR3 is CASRLQGASYEQYF. The CDR3 coding sequence is TGTGCCAGCAGACTCCAGGGGGCAAGCTACGAGCAGTACTTC.

This clone turned up a few times. This rearrangement joins TRBV4-1 to TRBJ1-1; D perhaps matches TRBD1 (6 bases). The length of the CDR3 is 15 residues. Germline CDR1 MGHRA, CDR2 YSYEKL. Deletions cut 0 bases from V and 5 bases from J, with 13 bases between. CDR3 sequence reads: CASSQDPGGGTEAFF. Written as DNA, the CDR3 is TGCGCCAGCAGCCAAGATCCGGGAGGGGGGACTGAAGCTTTCTTT.

The chain has TRBV25-1 and TRBJ2-7, with 9 bases identical to TRBD1. The CDR3 has 14 amino acids. J lost 4 bases, V lost 4 bases, and 5 bases had no gene match. Germline CDR1 and CDR2: MGHDK and SYGVNS. CDR3: CASSGRDRVYEQYF. The CDR3 region has the DNA TGTGCCAGCAGTGGCCGGGACAGGGTTTACGAGCAGTACTTC.

This sequence joins TRBV7-3 and TRBJ2-2, with D maybe TRBD1 (6 bases). Germline CDR1 and CDR2: SGHTA and FQGTGA. With 3 bases removed from V and 6 bases from J, the gap between germline ends came to 14 bases. The CDR3 spans 15 residues. The CDR3 loop reads CASSFTPQGPGELFF. CDR3 coding DNA: TGTGCCAGCAGCTTCACACCACAGGGACCCGGGGAGCTGTTTTTT. The whole variable domain, filled in from reference TRBV7-3 and TRBJ2-2, reads GAGVSQTPSNKVTEKGKYVELRCDPISGHTALYWYRQSLGQGPEFLIYFQGTGAADDSGLPNDRFFAVRPEGSVSTLKIQRTERGDSAVYLCASSFTPQGPGELFFGEGSRLTVL.

V is TRBV9 and J is TRBJ1-5; TRBD1 agrees at 9 bases. The CDR3 has 13 amino acids. Germline V gene lookup returns CDR1 SGDLS and CDR2 YYNGEE. V lost 7 bases and J lost 6; bases outside the gene matches: 5. The CDR3 nucleotides are TGTGCCAGCGACGACAGGGGGATTCAGCCCCAGCATTTT. This encodes CASDDRGIQPQHF.

The chain recombines TRBV28 with TRBJ1-1, with D possibly TRBD1 on 6 matching bases. CDR3 length: 12 amino acids. Between the trimmed V and J ends, which lost 10 bases and 5 bases, there was a span of 14 bases. Germline V gene sequence: CDR1 MDHEN, CDR2 SYDVKM. CDR3 coding DNA: TGTGCCACCCTTCAGGGGATGACTGAAGCTTTCTTT. Protein sequence: CATLQGMTEAFF.

The J gene is TRBJ1-1, the V gene TRBV7-2, with TRBD1 as a possible D gene (6 bases). CDR1 is SGHTA and CDR2 is FQGNSA in the germline V gene. V was shortened by 5 bases and J by 2 bases, with 9 bases between the two germline ends. This CDR3 is built from 13 residues. The CDR3 spells CASSIQGNTEAFF. The CDR3 DNA is TGTGCCAGCAGCATACAGGGTAACACTGAAGCTTTCTTT.

V is TRBV21-1 and J is TRBJ1-5. TRBV21-1 is annotated as a pseudogene. This CDR3 contains 18 residues. In DNA form, the CDR3 reads TGTGCCAGCACCCCGCGGAACACCGAGTGGGGGGGCAATCAGCCCCAGCATTTT. Translating it yields CASTPRNTEWGGNQPQHF.